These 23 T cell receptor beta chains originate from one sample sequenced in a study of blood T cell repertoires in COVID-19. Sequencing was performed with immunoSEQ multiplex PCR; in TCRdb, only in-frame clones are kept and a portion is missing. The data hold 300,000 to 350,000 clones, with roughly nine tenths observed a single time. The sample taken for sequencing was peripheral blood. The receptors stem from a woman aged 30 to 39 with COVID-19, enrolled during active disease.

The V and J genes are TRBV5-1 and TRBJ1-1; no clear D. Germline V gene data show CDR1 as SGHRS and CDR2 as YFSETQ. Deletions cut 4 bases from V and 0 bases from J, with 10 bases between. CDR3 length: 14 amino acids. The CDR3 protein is CASSISSVNTEAFF. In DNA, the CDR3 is TGCGCCAGCAGCATTAGCTCCGTGAACACTGAAGCTTTCTTT.

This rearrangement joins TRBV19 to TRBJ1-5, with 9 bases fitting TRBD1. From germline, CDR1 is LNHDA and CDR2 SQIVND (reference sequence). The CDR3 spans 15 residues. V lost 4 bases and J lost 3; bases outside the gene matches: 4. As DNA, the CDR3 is TGTGCCAGTAGTACGGGACAGGGCAACAATCAGCCCCAGCATTTT. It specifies CASSTGQGNNQPQHF.

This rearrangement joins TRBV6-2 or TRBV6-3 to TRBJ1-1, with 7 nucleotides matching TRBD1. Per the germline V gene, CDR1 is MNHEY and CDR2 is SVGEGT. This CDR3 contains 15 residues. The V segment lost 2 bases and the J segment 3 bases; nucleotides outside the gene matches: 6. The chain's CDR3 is CASSYRTGGDTEAFF. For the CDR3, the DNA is TGTGCCAGCAGTTACAGGACAGGTGGGGACACTGAAGCTTTCTTT.

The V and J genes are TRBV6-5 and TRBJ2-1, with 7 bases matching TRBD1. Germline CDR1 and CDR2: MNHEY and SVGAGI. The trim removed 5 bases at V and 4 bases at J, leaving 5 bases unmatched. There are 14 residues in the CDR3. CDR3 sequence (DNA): TGTGCCAGCAGTCCCCGACAGGGATACAATGAGCAGTTCTTC. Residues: CASSPRQGYNEQFF.

The CDR3 DNA follows: TGTGCCTGGACTCCGGACAGGTTTTACAATGAGCAGTTCTTC. It encodes CAWTPDRFYNEQFF. The chain links TRBV30 to TRBJ2-1; 7 bases align to TRBD1. Germline V gene data show CDR1 as GTSNPN and CDR2 as SVGIG (reference sequence). The V segment lost 4 bases and the J segment 4 bases; nucleotides outside the gene matches: 7. This CDR3 has 14 amino acids.

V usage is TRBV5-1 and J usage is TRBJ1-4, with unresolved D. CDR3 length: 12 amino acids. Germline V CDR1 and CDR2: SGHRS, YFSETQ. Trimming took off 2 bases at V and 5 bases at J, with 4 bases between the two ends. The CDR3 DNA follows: TGCGCCAGCAGCTTTTCAAATGAAAAACTGTTTTTT. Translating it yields CASSFSNEKLFF.

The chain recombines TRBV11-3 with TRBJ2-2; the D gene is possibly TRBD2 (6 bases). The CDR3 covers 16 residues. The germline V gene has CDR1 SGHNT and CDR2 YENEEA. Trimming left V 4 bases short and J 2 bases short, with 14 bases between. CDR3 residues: CASSSNSGANTGELFF. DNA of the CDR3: TGTGCCAGCAGCTCTAATAGCGGAGCTAACACCGGGGAGCTGTTTTTT. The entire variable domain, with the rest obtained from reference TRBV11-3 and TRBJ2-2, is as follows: EAGVVQSPRYKIIEKKQPVAFWCNPISGHNTLYWYLQNLGQGPELLIRYENEEAVDDSQLPKDRFSAERLKGVDSTLKIQPAELGDSAVYLCASSSNSGANTGELFFGEGSRLTVL.

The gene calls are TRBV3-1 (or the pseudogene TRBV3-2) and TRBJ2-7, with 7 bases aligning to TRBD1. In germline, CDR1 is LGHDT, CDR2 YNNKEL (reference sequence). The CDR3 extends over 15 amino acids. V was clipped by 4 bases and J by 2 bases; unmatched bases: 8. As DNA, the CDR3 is TGTGCCAGCAGCCCGAGCCGGGACAGCACCTACGAGCAGTACTTC. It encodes CASSPSRDSTYEQYF.

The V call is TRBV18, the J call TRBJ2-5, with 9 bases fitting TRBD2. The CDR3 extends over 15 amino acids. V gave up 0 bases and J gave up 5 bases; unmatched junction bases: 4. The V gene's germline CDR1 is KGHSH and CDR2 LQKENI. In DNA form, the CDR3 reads TGTGCCAGCTCACCACCGGGACTAGCTGTGGAGACCCAGTACTTC. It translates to CASSPPGLAVETQYF.

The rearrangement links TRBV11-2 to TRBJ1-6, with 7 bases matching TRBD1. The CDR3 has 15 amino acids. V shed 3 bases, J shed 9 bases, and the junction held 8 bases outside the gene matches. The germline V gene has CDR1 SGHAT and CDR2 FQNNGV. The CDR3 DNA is TGTGCCAGCAGCTTTCGACAGGGAGAGAGTTCACCCCTCCACTTT. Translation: CASSFRQGESSPLHF.

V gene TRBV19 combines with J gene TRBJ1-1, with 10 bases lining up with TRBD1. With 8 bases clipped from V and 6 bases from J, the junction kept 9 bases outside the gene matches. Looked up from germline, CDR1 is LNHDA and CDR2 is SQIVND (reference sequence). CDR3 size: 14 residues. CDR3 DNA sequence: TGTGCCAGTCAGACAGGGGGCGCAGTTTCTGAAGCTTTCTTT. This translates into CASQTGGAVSEAFF.

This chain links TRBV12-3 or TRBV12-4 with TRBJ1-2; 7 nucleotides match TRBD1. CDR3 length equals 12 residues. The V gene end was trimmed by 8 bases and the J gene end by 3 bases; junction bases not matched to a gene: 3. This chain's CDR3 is CASSGTDYGYTF. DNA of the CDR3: TGTGCCAGCTCCGGGACAGACTATGGCTACACCTTC.

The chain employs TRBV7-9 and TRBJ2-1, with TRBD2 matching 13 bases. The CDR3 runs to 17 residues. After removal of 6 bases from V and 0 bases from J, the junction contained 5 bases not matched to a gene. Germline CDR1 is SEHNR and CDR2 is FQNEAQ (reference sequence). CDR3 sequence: CASSSGLAGSSYNEQFF. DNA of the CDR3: TGTGCCAGCAGTTCGGGACTAGCGGGGAGCTCCTACAATGAGCAGTTCTTC.

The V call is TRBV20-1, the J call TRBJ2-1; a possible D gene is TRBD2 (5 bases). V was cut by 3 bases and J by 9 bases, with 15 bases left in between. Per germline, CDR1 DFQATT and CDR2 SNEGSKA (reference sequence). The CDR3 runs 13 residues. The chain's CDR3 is CSASGGSTGEQFF. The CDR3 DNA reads TGCAGTGCTAGTGGTGGGAGTACTGGTGAGCAGTTCTTC.

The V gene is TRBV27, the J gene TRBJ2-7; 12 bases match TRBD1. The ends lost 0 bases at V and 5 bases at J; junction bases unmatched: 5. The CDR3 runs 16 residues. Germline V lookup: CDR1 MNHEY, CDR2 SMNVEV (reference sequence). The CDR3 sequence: CASSLSGTGGADEQYF. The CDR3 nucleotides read TGTGCCAGCAGTTTATCCGGGACAGGGGGCGCGGACGAGCAGTACTTC.

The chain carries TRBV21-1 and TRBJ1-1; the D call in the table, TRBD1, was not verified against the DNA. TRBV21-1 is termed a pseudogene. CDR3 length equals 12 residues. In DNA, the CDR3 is TGTGCCAGCAGCAACGGCAGGGGTGAAGCTTTCTTT. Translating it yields CASSNGRGEAFF.

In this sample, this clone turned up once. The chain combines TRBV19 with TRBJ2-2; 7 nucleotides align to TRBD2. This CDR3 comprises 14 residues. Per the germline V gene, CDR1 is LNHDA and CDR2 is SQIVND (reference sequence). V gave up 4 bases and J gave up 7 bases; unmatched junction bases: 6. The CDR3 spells CASSTGGTVGELFF. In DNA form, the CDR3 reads TGTGCCAGTAGTACCGGGGGGACTGTCGGGGAGCTGTTTTTT.

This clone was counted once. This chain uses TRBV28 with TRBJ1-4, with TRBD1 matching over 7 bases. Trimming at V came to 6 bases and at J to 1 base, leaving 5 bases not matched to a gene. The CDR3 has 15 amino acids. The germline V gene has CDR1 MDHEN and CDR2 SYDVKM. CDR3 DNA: TGTGCCAGCAGCCGTACAGGGGTAACTAATGAAAAACTGTTTTTT. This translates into CASSRTGVTNEKLFF. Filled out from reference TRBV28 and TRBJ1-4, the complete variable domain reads DVKVTQSSRYLVKRTGEKVFLECVQDMDHENMFWYRQDPGLGLRLIYFSYDVKMKEKGDIPEGYSVSREKKERFSLILESASTNQTSMYLCASSRTGVTNEKLFFGSGTQLSVL.

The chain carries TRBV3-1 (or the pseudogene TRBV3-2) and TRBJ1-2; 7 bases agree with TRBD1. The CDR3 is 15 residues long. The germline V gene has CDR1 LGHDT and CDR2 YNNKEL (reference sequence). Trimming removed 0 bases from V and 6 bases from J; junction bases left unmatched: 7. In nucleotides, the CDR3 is TGTGCCAGCAGCCAAGAGACAGGGCTGAGCCATGGCTACACCTTC. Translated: CASSQETGLSHGYTF.

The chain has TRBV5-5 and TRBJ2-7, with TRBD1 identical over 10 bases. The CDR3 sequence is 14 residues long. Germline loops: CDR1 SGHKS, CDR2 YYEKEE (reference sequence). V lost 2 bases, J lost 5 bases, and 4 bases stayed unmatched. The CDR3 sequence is CASSFGQGEDEQYF. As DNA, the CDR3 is TGTGCCAGCAGCTTCGGACAGGGGGAGGACGAGCAGTACTTC.

The CDR3: CASRTGQGGNEQFF. The CDR3 bases are TGTGCCAGCAGGACGGGACAGGGCGGCAATGAGCAGTTCTTC. The V call is TRBV6-6, the J call TRBJ2-1, with 9 bases lining up with TRBD1. Germline trimming cut 6 bases from V and 6 bases from J; bases unmatched to any gene: 6. Germline CDR1 and CDR2: MNHNY and SVGAGI (reference sequence). The CDR3 runs to 14 residues.

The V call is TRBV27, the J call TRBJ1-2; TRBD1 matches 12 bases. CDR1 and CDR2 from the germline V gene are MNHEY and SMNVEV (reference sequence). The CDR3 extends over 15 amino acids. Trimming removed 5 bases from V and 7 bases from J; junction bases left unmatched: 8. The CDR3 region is CASSRDRGRGAGYTF. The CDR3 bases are TGTGCCAGCAGTCGGGACAGGGGGCGCGGGGCTGGCTACACCTTC.

The CDR3 region is CASGLDRGTEAFF. The CDR3 DNA is TGCGCCAGCGGACTGGACAGGGGGACTGAAGCTTTCTTT. The rearrangement links TRBV10-2 to TRBJ1-1; TRBD1 matches at 10 bases. Looked up from germline, CDR1 is WSHSY and CDR2 is SAAADI. The CDR3 runs 13 residues. After removal of 8 bases from V and 5 bases from J, the junction contained 5 bases not matched to a gene.